These 29 T cell receptor beta chains share one sample of origin, sequenced in a study of blood T cell repertoires in COVID-19. Libraries were prepared by immunoSEQ multiplex PCR; TCRdb keeps only in-frame clonotypes and omits some of them. The sample lists around 300,000 clones, 83% occurring once. The sample consisted of peripheral blood. The receptors were gathered from a woman aged 50 to 65 who had recovered from COVID-19.

The chain has TRBV27 and TRBJ2-7, with a tentative D call TRBD1 (5 bases). This CDR3 spans 16 amino acids. The V and J ends lost 5 bases and 3 bases respectively, with 20 bases between them. Germline CDR1 MNHEY, CDR2 SMNVEV (reference sequence). The DNA of the CDR3 is TGTGCCAGCAGTCCCACACAGGTTCACCTCTTCTACGAGCAGTACTTC. It yields the protein CASSPTQVHLFYEQYF.

The rearrangement links TRBV19 to TRBJ1-1; D might be TRBD1 (6 bases). V was pared by 5 bases and J by 0 bases, with 16 bases between. The CDR3 totals 16 residues. Germline CDR1 LNHDA, CDR2 SQIVND (reference sequence). Here the CDR3 DNA reads TGTGCCAGTAGTTGGGGGCTCAGATCCATGAACACTGAAGCTTTCTTT. Its translation is CASSWGLRSMNTEAFF. Drawing the rest from reference TRBV19 and TRBJ1-1, the complete variable domain is DGGITQSPKYLFRKEGQNVTLSCEQNLNHDAMYWYRQDPGQGLRLIYYSQIVNDFQKGDIAEGYSVSREKKESFPLTVTSAQKNPTAFYLCASSWGLRSMNTEAFFGQGTRLTVV.

This clone showed up just once. This sequence joins TRBV30 and TRBJ1-4; TRBD1 might be the D (6 bases). Germline V lookup: CDR1 GTSNPN, CDR2 SVGIG (reference sequence). Between the trimmed V and J ends, which lost 4 bases and 3 bases, there was a span of 12 bases. The CDR3 contains 14 residues. The CDR3 DNA is TGTGCCTGGAACACACAGGGTCCTAATGAAAAACTGTTTTTT. Protein product: CAWNTQGPNEKLFF. The full variable domain, completed using reference TRBV30 and TRBJ1-4, is SQTIHQWPATLVQPVGSPLSLECTVEGTSNPNLYWYRQAAGRGLQLLFYSVGIGQISSEVPQNLSASRPQDRQFILSSKKLLLSDSGFYLCAWNTQGPNEKLFFGSGTQLSVL.

This clone appeared once. The chain is built from TRBV7-6 and TRBJ2-1, with 9 bases fitting TRBD2. This CDR3 comprises 16 residues. The trim removed 4 bases at V and 4 bases at J, leaving 8 bases unmatched. Germline CDR1 is SGHVS and CDR2 is FNYEAQ. For the CDR3, the DNA is TGTGCCAGCAGCTCTACCCTAGCGGGGATTTACAATGAGCAGTTCTTC. As protein: CASSSTLAGIYNEQFF.

The chain uses TRBV28 and TRBJ2-1; a weak D match, TRBD2 (5 bases). CDR3 length equals 16 residues. Germline values: CDR1 MDHEN, CDR2 SYDVKM. The V end lost 0 bases, the J end lost 0 bases, and 9 bases lay between the germline ends. CDR3 sequence: CASSLWEAGSYNEQFF. The CDR3, as DNA: TGTGCCAGCAGTTTATGGGAGGCGGGCTCCTACAATGAGCAGTTCTTC.

This clone was detected only once. The chain uses TRBV11-3 and TRBJ2-7; tentatively, D is TRBD2 (5 bases). This CDR3 comprises 14 residues. The V gene lost 5 bases and the J gene lost 5 bases, with 16 bases spanning the gap. The germline V gene has CDR1 SGHNT and CDR2 YENEEA. The CDR3 region is CASSPRGLTHEQYF. In DNA, the CDR3 is TGTGCCAGCAGCCCTCGAGGGCTAACCCACGAGCAGTACTTC.

The CDR3 region is CASSEKAAADTQYF. CDR3 DNA: TGTGCCAGCAGTGAGAAAGCGGCGGCAGATACGCAGTATTTT. The J gene is TRBJ2-3, the V gene TRBV2; weak D call: TRBD2 (5 bases). V was shortened by 3 bases and J by 4 bases, with 11 bases between the two germline ends. This CDR3 contains 14 residues. The germline CDR1 and CDR2 sequences are SNHLY and FYNNEI.

This sequence joins TRBV28 and TRBJ2-3; a weak D match, TRBD2 (5 bases). The V and J ends lost 3 bases and 8 bases respectively, with 24 bases between them. Germline lookup yields CDR1 MDHEN and CDR2 SYDVKM. This CDR3 is 17 amino acids long. The CDR3 is CASSFPSGLPSSRTQYF. The CDR3 DNA is TGTGCCAGCAGTTTTCCCAGCGGCCTCCCATCGAGTCGTACGCAGTATTTT.

This sequence joins TRBV24-1 and TRBJ2-1; TRBD2 matches 12 bases. The V gene end was trimmed by 6 bases and the J gene end by 7 bases; junction bases not matched to a gene: 6. The CDR3 loop spans 15 amino acids. Germline loops: CDR1 KGHDR, CDR2 SFDVKD. The CDR3 region is CATSLAGTSGNEQFF. The CDR3 DNA is TGTGCCACCAGTTTAGCAGGGACTAGCGGGAATGAGCAGTTCTTC.

V is TRBV14 and J is TRBJ2-7; D is undetermined. The CDR3 extends over 16 amino acids. Germline V gives CDR1 SGHDN, CDR2 FVKESK. V lost 1 base and J lost 9, with 22 bases in between. The DNA of the CDR3 is TGTGCCAGCAGCCAAGGGCTAGGTCGCTCCCGGATGGGGCAGTACTTC. The encoded protein is CASSQGLGRSRMGQYF. Full variable domain (rest looked up from reference TRBV14 and TRBJ2-7): EAGVTQFPSHSVIEKGQTVTLRCDPISGHDNLYWYRRVMGKEIKFLLHFVKESKQDESGMPNNRFLAERTGGTYSTLKVQPAELEDSGVYFCASSQGLGRSRMGQYFGPGTRLTVT.

The chain combines TRBV28 with TRBJ2-1; 9 bases line up with TRBD2. CDR1 and CDR2 from the germline V gene are MDHEN and SYDVKM. The J segment lost 7 bases and the V segment lost 11 bases, leaving 9 bases of the junction unmatched. CDR3 length equals 13 residues. The CDR3 spells CAGSSREGNEQFF. The CDR3, as DNA: TGTGCCGGGTCTTCGCGGGAGGGGAATGAGCAGTTCTTC.

The chain couples TRBV6-1 to TRBJ1-3; D unresolved. The length of the CDR3 is 15 residues. The germline V and J ends were trimmed by 2 bases and 0 bases, with 8 bases remaining between them. CDR1 and CDR2 (germline): MNHNS, SASEGT. CDR3 DNA sequence: TGTGCCAGCAGTGAAATTTTTTACTCTGGAAACACCATATATTTT. Its protein is CASSEIFYSGNTIYF.

The J gene is TRBJ1-2, the V gene TRBV3-1 (or the pseudogene TRBV3-2), with 9 bases matching TRBD1. Looked up from germline, CDR1 is LGHDT and CDR2 is YNNKEL (reference sequence). The length of the CDR3 is 15 residues. V gave up 3 bases and J gave up 6 bases; unmatched junction bases: 8. The CDR3 bases are TGTGCCAGCAGCCAGACCGATACAGGGGGCCATGGCTACACCTTC. This gives the protein CASSQTDTGGHGYTF.

This sequence joins TRBV4-1 and TRBJ1-1; 7 bases line up with TRBD1. V trimming: 2 bases; J trimming: 1 base; junction bases outside the gene matches: 1. Germline CDR1 is MGHRA and CDR2 is YSYEKL. This CDR3 is built from 14 residues. The CDR3 bases are TGCGCCAGCAGCCAAACAGGGGAGAACACTGAAGCTTTCTTT. Its translation is CASSQTGENTEAFF.

The gene calls are TRBV7-9 and TRBJ1-1; D may be TRBD1 (5 bases). The CDR3 contains 15 residues. V was shortened by 1 base and J by 1 base, with 10 bases between the two germline ends. Germline-derived CDR1 and CDR2 are SEHNR and FQNEAQ (reference sequence). The CDR3 DNA sequence: TGTGCCAGCAGCTTAGTTTCAGGGCGGAACACTGAAGCTTTCTTT. It translates to CASSLVSGRNTEAFF.

This clone was seen once. The CDR3 loop reads CASSHRGAQKQYF. DNA for the CDR3: TGTGCCAGCAGCCATCGGGGGGCGCAAAAGCAGTACTTC. This chain links TRBV11-1 with TRBJ2-7, with D perhaps TRBD2 (7 bases). The CDR3 is 13 residues long. The germline V gene encodes CDR1 SGHAT and CDR2 FQDESV (reference sequence). V lost 5 bases and J lost 8, with 16 bases in between.

V and J are TRBV5-4 and TRBJ2-3; the match to TRBD1 covers 8 bases. Germline CDR1 and CDR2: SGHNT and YYREEE (reference sequence). The CDR3 length is 17 residues. Losses at the gene ends were 7 bases for V and 1 base for J; bases not matched to a gene: 14. The CDR3 spells CASQKDRVYRGTDTQYF. In DNA, the CDR3 is TGTGCCAGCCAAAAGGACAGGGTCTATCGGGGCACAGATACGCAGTATTTT.

The J gene is TRBJ2-5, the V gene TRBV5-5; the match to TRBD2 covers 15 bases. Germline CDR1 SGHKS, CDR2 YYEKEE (reference sequence). The CDR3 is made up of 16 amino acids. The ends lost 5 bases at V and 2 bases at J; junction bases unmatched: 4. This CDR3 is CASSLGLAGGQETQYF. The CDR3 nucleotides read TGTGCCAGCAGTCTCGGACTAGCGGGGGGGCAAGAGACCCAGTACTTC. Based on the CDR3 plus reference TRBV5-5 and TRBJ2-5, the full variable domain is DAGVTQSPTHLIKTRGQQVTLRCSPISGHKSVSWYQQVLGQGPQFIFQYYEKEERGRGNFPDRFSARQFPNYSSELNVNALLLGDSALYLCASSLGLAGGQETQYFGPGTRLLVL.

In its sample, this clone was seen a few times. The genes are TRBV6-6 and TRBJ2-7, with 8 positions matching TRBD1. V lost 8 bases to trimming and J lost 7 bases; unmatched junction nucleotides: 10. CDR3 length: 13 residues. Germline CDR1 MNHNY, CDR2 SVGAGI (reference sequence). Here the CDR3 reads CASSLRDRREQYF. Here the CDR3 DNA reads TGTGCCAGCTCTCTCAGGGACAGGAGGGAGCAGTACTTC.

The CDR3 protein is CASRSETGTGINNEQFF. The CDR3 region has the DNA TGTGCCAGCAGATCCGAGACCGGGACAGGGATAAACAATGAGCAGTTCTTC. J is TRBJ2-1 and V is TRBV28; 9 bases fit TRBD1. Germline CDR1 reads MDHEN; CDR2 reads SYDVKM. The J segment lost 5 bases and the V segment lost 6 bases, leaving 14 bases of the junction unmatched. This CDR3 spans 17 amino acids.

This chain joins TRBV7-2 and TRBJ2-2; D ambiguous. Trimming left V 1 base short and J 6 bases short, with 6 bases between. Per the germline V gene, CDR1 is SGHTA and CDR2 is FQGNSA. The CDR3 has 13 amino acids. The CDR3 DNA is TGTGCCAGCAGCTTAGTATTCTCCGGGGAGCTGTTTTTT. It encodes CASSLVFSGELFF. The complete variable domain, with remaining parts taken from reference TRBV7-2 and TRBJ2-2, reads GAGVSQSPSNKVTEKGKDVELRCDPISGHTALYWYRQSLGQGLEFLIYFQGNSAPDKSGLPSDRFSAERTGGSVSTLTIQRTQQEDSAVYLCASSLVFSGELFFGEGSRLTVL.

The rearrangement joins TRBV27 to TRBJ1-1; no clear D. The CDR3 is 13 residues long. CDR1 is MNHEY, CDR2 SMNVEV, per germline (reference sequence). Trimming removed 2 bases from V and 3 bases from J, with 7 bases in between. The CDR3 loop is CASSLRGYTEAFF. The CDR3 DNA reads TGTGCCAGCAGTTTACGGGGTTACACTGAAGCTTTCTTT.

This clone was recorded only once. The chain links TRBV6-4 to TRBJ1-2, with D uncertain. CDR1 MRHNA and CDR2 SNTAGT come from the germline V gene. The CDR3 sequence is 18 residues long. V lost 2 bases, J lost 1 base, and 20 bases lay in between. The CDR3 loop reads CASSDHDSIGENNYGYTF. The DNA for the CDR3 is TGTGCCAGCAGTGACCATGACTCGATAGGAGAGAATAACTATGGCTACACCTTC.

This clone was seen only a few times. The V call is TRBV9, the J call TRBJ1-5, with unresolved D. Germline CDR1 is SGDLS and CDR2 is YYNGEE. The length of the CDR3 is 15 residues. V gave up 0 bases and J gave up 5 bases, with 12 bases separating them. CDR3 bases: TGTGCCAGCAGCGTAGGTGCCGGGGTCGATCAGCCCCAGCATTTT. The encoded protein is CASSVGAGVDQPQHF.

Concerning this clone: The sample contains more than one DNA sequence encoding this CDR3. The chain links TRBV28 to TRBJ2-7, with D tentatively TRBD2 (6 bases). CDR3 length: 11 residues. Germline CDR1 and CDR2: MDHEN and SYDVKM. The germline V and J ends were trimmed by 5 bases and 7 bases, with 9 bases remaining between them. Here the CDR3 DNA reads TGTGCCAGCAGTCTGACTAGAGAGCAGTACTTC. As protein: CASSLTREQYF.

This chain uses TRBV6-5 with TRBJ2-7; tentatively, D is TRBD2 (6 bases). V was cut by 3 bases and J by 0 bases, with 12 bases left in between. Germline CDR1 reads MNHEY; CDR2 reads SVGAGI. The CDR3 covers 15 residues. CDR3 protein: CASSYGLADSYEQYF. The DNA for the CDR3 is TGTGCCAGCAGTTATGGTTTAGCGGACTCCTACGAGCAGTACTTC.

On this clone: Other DNA sequences in this specimen translate into the identical CDR3. The V call is TRBV6-5, the J call TRBJ2-1; the D gene is possibly TRBD1 (5 bases). Trimming stripped 6 bases from V and 6 bases from J, with 9 bases between. Germline V gives CDR1 MNHEY, CDR2 SVGAGI. This CDR3 is 12 amino acids long. In DNA, the CDR3 is TGTGCCAGCAGCTCTAGGGGCAATGAGCAGTTCTTC. Translation: CASSSRGNEQFF.

V usage is TRBV7-2 and J usage is TRBJ1-5, with D perhaps TRBD1 (5 bases). The CDR3 extends over 14 amino acids. V gave up 5 bases and J gave up 1 base, with 9 bases separating them. Germline values: CDR1 SGHTA, CDR2 FQGNSA. The CDR3 sequence: CASSLDKSNQPQHF. The CDR3 DNA reads as TGTGCCAGCAGCCTGGACAAGAGCAATCAGCCCCAGCATTTT.

A word on this clone: A read error is possible here, since a much larger clone lies one base away. Here the CDR3 reads CASSRGTGGAYEQYF. DNA of the CDR3: TGTGCCAGCAGCCGAGGGACAGGGGGCGCCTACGAGCAGTACTTC. The V gene is TRBV3-1 (or the pseudogene TRBV3-2), the J gene TRBJ2-7; TRBD1 aligns across 12 bases. V was clipped by 4 bases and J by 2 bases; unmatched bases: 3. Germline-derived CDR1 and CDR2 are LGHDT and YNNKEL (reference sequence). This CDR3 is 15 amino acids long.